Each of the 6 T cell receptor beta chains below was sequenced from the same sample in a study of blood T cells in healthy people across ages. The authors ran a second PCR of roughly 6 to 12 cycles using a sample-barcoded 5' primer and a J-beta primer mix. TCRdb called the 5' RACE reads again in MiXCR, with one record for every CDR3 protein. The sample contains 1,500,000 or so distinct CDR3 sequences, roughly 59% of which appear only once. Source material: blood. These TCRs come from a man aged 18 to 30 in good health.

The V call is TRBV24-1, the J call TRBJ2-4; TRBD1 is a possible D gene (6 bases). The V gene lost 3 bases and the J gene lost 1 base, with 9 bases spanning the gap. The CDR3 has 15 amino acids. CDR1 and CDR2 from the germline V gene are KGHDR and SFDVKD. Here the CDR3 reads CATSDARGAKNIQYF. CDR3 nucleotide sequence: TGTGCCACCAGTGATGCTAGGGGGGCCAAAAACATTCAGTACTTC.

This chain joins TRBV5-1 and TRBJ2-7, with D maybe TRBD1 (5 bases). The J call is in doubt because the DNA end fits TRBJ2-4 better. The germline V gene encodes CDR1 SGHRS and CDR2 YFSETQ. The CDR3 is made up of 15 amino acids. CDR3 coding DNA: TGCGCCAGCAGCTTGGAGGGCAGGGAAGCAAACATTCAGTACTTC. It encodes CASSLEGREANIQYF.

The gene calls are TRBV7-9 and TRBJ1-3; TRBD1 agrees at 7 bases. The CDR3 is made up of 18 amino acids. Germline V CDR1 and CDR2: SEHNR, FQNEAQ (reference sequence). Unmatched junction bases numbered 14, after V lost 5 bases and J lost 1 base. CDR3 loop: CASSLPDRDRGSGNTIYF. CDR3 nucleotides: TGTGCCAGCAGCCTACCAGACCGGGACAGAGGATCTGGAAACACCATATATTTT. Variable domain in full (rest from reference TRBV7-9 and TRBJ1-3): DTGVSQNPRHKITKRGQNVTFRCDPISEHNRLYWYRQTLGQGPEFLTYFQNEAQLEKSRLLSDRFSAERPKGSFSTLEIQRTEQGDSAMYLCASSLPDRDRGSGNTIYFGEGSWLTVV.

CDR3 DNA: TGTGCCAGCAGCAGGACATCGAGCTCTGGGGCCAACGTCCTGACTTTC. Residues: CASSRTSSSGANVLTF. This chain links TRBV6-5 with TRBJ2-6; tentatively, D is TRBD1 (5 bases). From germline, CDR1 is MNHEY and CDR2 SVGAGI. The CDR3 has 16 amino acids. V was shortened by 6 bases and J by 0 bases, with 12 bases between the two germline ends.

CDR3 in DNA: TGCAGCGTTACGTCTAGCGGGATAAATGAGCAGTACTTC. Translated, it gives CSVTSSGINEQYF. The V gene is TRBV29-1, the J gene TRBJ2-5, with 9 bases that match TRBD2. The CDR3 runs 13 residues. CDR1 is SQVTM, CDR2 ANQGSEA, per germline. The V and J ends lost 5 bases and 11 bases, in that order; junction bases with no gene match: 12.

The CDR3 here is CASSGGEVGEQYF. The DNA for the CDR3 is TGTGCCAGCAGCGGGGGGGAAGTTGGCGAGCAGTACTTC. The V call is TRBV6-2 or TRBV6-3, the J call TRBJ2-4, with 8 bases lining up with TRBD2. The end of the DNA is better explained by TRBJ2-7, so the J call may be wrong. The CDR3 covers 13 residues. CDR1 and CDR2 (germline): MNHEY, SVGEGT.